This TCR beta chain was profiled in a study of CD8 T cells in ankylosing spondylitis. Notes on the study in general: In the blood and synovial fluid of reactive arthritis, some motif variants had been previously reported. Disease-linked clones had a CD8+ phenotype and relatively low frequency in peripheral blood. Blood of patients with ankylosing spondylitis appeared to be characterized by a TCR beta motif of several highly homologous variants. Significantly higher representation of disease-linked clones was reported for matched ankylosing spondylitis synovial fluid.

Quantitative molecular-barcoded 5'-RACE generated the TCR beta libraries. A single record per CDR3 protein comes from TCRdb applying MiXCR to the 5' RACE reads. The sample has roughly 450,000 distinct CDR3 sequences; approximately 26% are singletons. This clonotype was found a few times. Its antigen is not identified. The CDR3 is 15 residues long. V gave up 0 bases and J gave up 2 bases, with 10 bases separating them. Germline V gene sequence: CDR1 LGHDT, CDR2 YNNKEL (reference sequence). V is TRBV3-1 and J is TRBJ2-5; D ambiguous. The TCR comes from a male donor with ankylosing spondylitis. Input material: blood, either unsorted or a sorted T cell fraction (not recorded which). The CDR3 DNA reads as TGTGCCAGCAGCCAAGATATGGGCAGACAAGAGACCCAGTACTTC. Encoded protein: CASSQDMGRQETQYF.